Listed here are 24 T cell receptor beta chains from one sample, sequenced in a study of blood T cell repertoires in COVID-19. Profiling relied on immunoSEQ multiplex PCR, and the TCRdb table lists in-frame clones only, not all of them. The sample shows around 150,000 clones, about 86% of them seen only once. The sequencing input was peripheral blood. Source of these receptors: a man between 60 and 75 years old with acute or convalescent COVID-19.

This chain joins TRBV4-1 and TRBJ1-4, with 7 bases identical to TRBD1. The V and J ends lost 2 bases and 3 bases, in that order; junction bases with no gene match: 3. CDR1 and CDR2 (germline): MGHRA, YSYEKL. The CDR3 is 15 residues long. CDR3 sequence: CASSQFGTANEKLFF. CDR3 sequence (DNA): TGCGCCAGCAGCCAATTCGGGACAGCTAATGAAAAACTGTTTTTT.

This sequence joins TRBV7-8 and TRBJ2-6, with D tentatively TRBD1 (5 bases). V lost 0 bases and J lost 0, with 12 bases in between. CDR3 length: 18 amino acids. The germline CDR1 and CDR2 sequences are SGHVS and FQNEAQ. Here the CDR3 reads CASSLAQGQSSGANVLTF. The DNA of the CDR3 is TGTGCCAGCAGCTTAGCGCAGGGTCAGAGCTCTGGGGCCAACGTCCTGACTTTC.

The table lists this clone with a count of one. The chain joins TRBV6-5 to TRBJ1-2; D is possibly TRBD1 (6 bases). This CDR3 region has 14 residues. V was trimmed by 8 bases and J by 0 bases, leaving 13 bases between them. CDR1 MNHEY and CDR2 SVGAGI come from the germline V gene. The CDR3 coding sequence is TGTGCCAGCCAGCCCGGGACAACTAACTATGGCTACACCTTC. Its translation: CASQPGTTNYGYTF.

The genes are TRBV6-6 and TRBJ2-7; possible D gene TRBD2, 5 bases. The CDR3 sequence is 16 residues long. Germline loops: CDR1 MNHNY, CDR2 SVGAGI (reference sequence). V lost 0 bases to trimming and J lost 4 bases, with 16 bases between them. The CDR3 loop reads CASSYSTTPNFYEQYF. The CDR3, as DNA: TGTGCCAGCAGTTACTCGACTACTCCAAACTTTTACGAGCAGTACTTC.

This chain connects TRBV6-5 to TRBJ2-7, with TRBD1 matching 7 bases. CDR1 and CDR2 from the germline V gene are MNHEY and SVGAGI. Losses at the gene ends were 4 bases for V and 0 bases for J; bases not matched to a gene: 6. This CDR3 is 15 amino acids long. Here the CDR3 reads CASSWSGQNSYEQYF. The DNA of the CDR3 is TGTGCCAGCAGTTGGTCGGGACAGAACTCCTACGAGCAGTACTTC.

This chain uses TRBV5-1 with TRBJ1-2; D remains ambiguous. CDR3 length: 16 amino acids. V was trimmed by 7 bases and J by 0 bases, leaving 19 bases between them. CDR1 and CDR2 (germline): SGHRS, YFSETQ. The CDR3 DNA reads TGCGCCAGCCGACCGTACTACACAAAAACTAACTATGGCTACACCTTC. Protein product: CASRPYYTKTNYGYTF.

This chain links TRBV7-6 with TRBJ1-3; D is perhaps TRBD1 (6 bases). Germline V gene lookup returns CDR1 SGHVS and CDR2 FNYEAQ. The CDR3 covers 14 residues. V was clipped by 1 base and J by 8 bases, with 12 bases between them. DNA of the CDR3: TGTGCCAGCAGCTTAGACCACAGGGCGGACACCATATATTTT. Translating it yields CASSLDHRADTIYF.

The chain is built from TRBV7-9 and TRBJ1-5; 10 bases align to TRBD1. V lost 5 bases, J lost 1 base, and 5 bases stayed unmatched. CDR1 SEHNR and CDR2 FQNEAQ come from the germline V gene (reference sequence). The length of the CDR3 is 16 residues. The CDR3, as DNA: TGTGCCAGCAGCCCGTGGACAGGGGGAAGCAATCAGCCCCAGCATTTT. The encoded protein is CASSPWTGGSNQPQHF.

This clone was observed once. CDR3 DNA: TGTGCCAGCAGCTTGGCAGGGGGGAACCATGGCTACACCTTC. Translating it yields CASSLAGGNHGYTF. The rearrangement uses TRBV11-2 and TRBJ1-2; 7 nucleotides match TRBD1. V shed 3 bases and J 6 bases; nucleotides not matched to a gene: 7. The CDR3 extends over 14 amino acids. CDR1 is SGHAT and CDR2 is FQNNGV in the germline V gene.

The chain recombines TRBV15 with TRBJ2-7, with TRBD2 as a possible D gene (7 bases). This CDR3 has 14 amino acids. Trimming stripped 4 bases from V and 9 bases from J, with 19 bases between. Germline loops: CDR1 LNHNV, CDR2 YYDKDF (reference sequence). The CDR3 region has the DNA TGTGCCACCAGCATCGAACAGGGACTACGAGGGCAGTACTTC. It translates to CATSIEQGLRGQYF.

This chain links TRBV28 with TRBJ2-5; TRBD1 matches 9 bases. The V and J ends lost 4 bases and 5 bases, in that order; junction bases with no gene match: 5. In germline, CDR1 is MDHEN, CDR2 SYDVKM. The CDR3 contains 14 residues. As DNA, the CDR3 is TGTGCCAGCAGTTATACAGGGGGCTGGGAGACCCAGTACTTC. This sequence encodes CASSYTGGWETQYF.

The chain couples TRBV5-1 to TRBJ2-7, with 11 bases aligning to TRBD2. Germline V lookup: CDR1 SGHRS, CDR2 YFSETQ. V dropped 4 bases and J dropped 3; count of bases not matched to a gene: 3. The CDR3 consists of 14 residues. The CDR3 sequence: CASSGTSGSYEQYF. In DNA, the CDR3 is TGCGCCAGCAGCGGTACTAGCGGGAGCTACGAGCAGTACTTC.

DNA of the CDR3: TGTGCCACCAGCGCTCGTTTCCCCCAGGGGAATGAGCAGTTCTTC. It is translated as CATSARFPQGNEQFF. This chain joins TRBV15 and TRBJ2-1, with TRBD1 as a possible D gene (6 bases). Germline values: CDR1 LNHNV, CDR2 YYDKDF (reference sequence). CDR3 length: 15 residues. Trimming took off 5 bases at V and 7 bases at J, with 18 bases between the two ends. Full variable domain (missing parts from reference TRBV15 and TRBJ2-1): DAMVIQNPRYQVTQFGKPVTLSCSQTLNHNVMYWYQQKSSQAPKLLFHYYDKDFNNEADTPDNFQSRRPNTSFCFLDIRSPGLGDTAMYLCATSARFPQGNEQFFGPGTRLTVL.

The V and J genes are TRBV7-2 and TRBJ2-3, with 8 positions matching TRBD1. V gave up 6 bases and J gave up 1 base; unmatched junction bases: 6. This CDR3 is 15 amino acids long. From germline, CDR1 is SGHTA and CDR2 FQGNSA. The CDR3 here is CASRDTGQGTDTQYF. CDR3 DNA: TGTGCCAGCAGAGACACGGGACAGGGCACAGATACGCAGTATTTT.

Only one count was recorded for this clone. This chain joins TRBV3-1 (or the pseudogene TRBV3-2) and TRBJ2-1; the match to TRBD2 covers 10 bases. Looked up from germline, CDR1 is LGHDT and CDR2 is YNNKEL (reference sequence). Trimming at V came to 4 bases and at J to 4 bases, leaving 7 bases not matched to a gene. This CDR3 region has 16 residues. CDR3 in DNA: TGTGCCAGCAGCCCGTCTAGCGGGAGTAAGTACAATGAGCAGTTCTTC. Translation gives CASSPSSGSKYNEQFF.

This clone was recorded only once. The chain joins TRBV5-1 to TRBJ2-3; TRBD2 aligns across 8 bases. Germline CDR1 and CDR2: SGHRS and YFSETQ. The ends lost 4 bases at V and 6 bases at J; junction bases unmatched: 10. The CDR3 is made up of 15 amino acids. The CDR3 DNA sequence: TGCGCCAGCAGCCCTACTAGCGGCCCGGGGGATACGCAGTATTTT. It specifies CASSPTSGPGDTQYF.

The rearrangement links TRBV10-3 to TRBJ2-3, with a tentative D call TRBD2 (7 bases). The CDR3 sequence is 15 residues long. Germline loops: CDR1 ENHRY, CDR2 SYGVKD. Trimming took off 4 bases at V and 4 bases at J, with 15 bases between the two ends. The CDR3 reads CAISAPGGGADTQYF. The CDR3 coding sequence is TGTGCCATCAGTGCCCCGGGGGGCGGGGCAGATACGCAGTATTTT.

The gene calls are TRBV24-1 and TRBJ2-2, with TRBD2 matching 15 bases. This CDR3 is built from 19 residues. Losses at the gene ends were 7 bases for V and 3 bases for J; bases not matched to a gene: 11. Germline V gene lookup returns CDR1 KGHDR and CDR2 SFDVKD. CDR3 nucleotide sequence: TGTGCCACCAGCAAGAGGGGGACTAGCGGGAGGTGGCACACCGGGGAGCTGTTTTTT. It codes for CATSKRGTSGRWHTGELFF.

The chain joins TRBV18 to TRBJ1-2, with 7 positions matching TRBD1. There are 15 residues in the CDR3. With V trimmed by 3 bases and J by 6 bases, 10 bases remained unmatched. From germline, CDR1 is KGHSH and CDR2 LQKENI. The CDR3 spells CASSPYSGGGNGYTF. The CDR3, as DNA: TGTGCCAGCTCACCCTACTCAGGGGGTGGTAATGGCTACACCTTC.

Here the CDR3 reads CASSSTTSAEQFF. Written as DNA, the CDR3 is TGTGCCAGCAGCTCGACTACTAGCGCGGAGCAGTTCTTC. The chain employs TRBV11-2 and TRBJ2-1, with TRBD2 matching over 7 bases. The CDR3 runs 13 residues. Trimming removed 4 bases from V and 10 bases from J; junction bases left unmatched: 7. Per germline, CDR1 SGHAT and CDR2 FQNNGV.

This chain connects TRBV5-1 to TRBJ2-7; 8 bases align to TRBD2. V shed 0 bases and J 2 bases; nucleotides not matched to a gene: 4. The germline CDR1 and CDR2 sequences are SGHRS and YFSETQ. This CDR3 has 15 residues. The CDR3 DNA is TGCGCCAGCAGCTTGGGGCTAGCGGGTGCCTACGAGCAGTACTTC. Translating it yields CASSLGLAGAYEQYF. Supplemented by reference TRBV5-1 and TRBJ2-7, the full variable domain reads KAGVTQTPRYLIKTRGQQVTLSCSPISGHRSVSWYQQTPGQGLQFLFEYFSETQRNKGNFPGRFSGRQFSNSRSEMNVSTLELGDSALYLCASSLGLAGAYEQYFGPGTRLTVT.

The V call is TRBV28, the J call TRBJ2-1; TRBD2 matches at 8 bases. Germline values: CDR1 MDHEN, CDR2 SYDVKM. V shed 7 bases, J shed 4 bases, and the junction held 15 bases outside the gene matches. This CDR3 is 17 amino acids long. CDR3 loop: CASITGGTTSLYNEQFF. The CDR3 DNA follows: TGTGCCAGCATTACGGGGGGGACAACCTCTCTATACAATGAGCAGTTCTTC.

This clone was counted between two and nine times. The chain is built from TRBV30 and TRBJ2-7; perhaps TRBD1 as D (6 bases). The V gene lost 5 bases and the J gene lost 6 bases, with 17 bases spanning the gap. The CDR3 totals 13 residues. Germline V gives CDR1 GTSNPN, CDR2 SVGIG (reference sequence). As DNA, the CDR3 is TGTGCCTGGGGAAGGGGGTCTTTGGGCGAGCAGTACTTC. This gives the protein CAWGRGSLGEQYF. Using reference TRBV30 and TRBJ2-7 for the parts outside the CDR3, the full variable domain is SQTIHQWPATLVQPVGSPLSLECTVEGTSNPNLYWYRQAAGRGLQLLFYSVGIGQISSEVPQNLSASRPQDRQFILSSKKLLLSDSGFYLCAWGRGSLGEQYFGPGTRLTVT.

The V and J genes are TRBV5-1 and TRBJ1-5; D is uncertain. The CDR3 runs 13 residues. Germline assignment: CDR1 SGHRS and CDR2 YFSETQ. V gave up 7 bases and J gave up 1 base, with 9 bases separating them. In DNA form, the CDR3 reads TGCGCCAGCTCGGAGGGAAGCAATCAGCCCCAGCATTTT. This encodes CASSEGSNQPQHF. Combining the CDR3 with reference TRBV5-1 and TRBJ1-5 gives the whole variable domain KAGVTQTPRYLIKTRGQQVTLSCSPISGHRSVSWYQQTPGQGLQFLFEYFSETQRNKGNFPGRFSGRQFSNSRSEMNVSTLELGDSALYLCASSEGSNQPQHFGDGTRLSIL.